This section outlines one TCR beta chain sequence together with its context. This entry comes from a study of blood T cell repertoires in COVID-19. CDR1 and CDR2 (germline): SQVTM, ANQGSEA. Trimming stripped 4 bases from V and 1 base from J, with 10 bases between. The CDR3 spans 13 residues. Methods used by the authors: The assay estimated nucleated cells by amplifying reference gene primers. Clones were sequenced by immunoSEQ multiplex PCR, and TCRdb holds only the in-frame ones, with some missing. That table supplies the V and J calls and clone size; D and trimming were determined from the DNA. The repertoire holds around 310,000 clones, with 85% to 90% as singletons.

The receptor comes from a woman between 45 and 65 years old with active or convalescent COVID-19. Sequencing input: peripheral blood. V usage is TRBV29-1 and J usage is TRBJ1-1; the D is unclear. This CDR3 is CSVAAGPNTEAFF. CDR3 DNA sequence: TGCAGCGTTGCGGCAGGTCCGAACACTGAAGCTTTCTTT.